The rows below give T cell receptor beta chains drawn from one sample of a study of cytomegalovirus exposure and HLA in healthy donors. Method: immunoSEQ multiplex PCR; TCRdb's copy keeps in-frame clones and lacks some. The profile shows roughly 190,000 clones, about nine tenths of them singletons. Sequenced: PBMCs. The receptors here all came from a boy younger than 10 in good health and CMV-seronegative. Each CDR3 is given without its conserved first and last residue. Fields, in order: V gene, J gene, CDR3 protein.

>TRBV19|TRBJ2-6
ASTLTGGSGANVLT
>TRBV5-6|TRBJ1-5
ASSFLTGEGRNQPQH
>TRBV15|TRBJ1-2
ATSTGTYYGYT
>TRBV7-2|TRBJ1-1
ASSLAPLGGDGEAF
>TRBV19|TRBJ1-5
ASSMSGTGNQPQH
>TRBV9|TRBJ2-7
ASSASSWDRAEQY
>TRBV7-9|TRBJ2-2
ASSLAKLGELF
>TRBV6-6|TRBJ1-5
ASNYKPQH
>TRBV6-1|TRBJ1-2
ASSEQGDYGYT
>TRBV7-9|TRBJ2-5
AKSEETQY
>TRBV5-1|TRBJ1-6
ASSLGDRPDSPLH
>TRBV27|TRBJ2-7
ASSYTGTSYEQY
>TRBV5-1|TRBJ2-1
ASSLVAGRGEQF
>TRBV18|TRBJ1-5
ASSPLGGGNQPQH
>TRBV9|TRBJ2-3
ASSVSSSGRAPSTDTQY
>TRBV6-1|TRBJ1-5
ASSASGTGNQPQH
>TRBV19|TRBJ2-5
ASSIVTGRQETQY
>TRBV27|TRBJ2-7
ASSGTSYEQY
>TRBV28|TRBJ1-1
ASHLTGTQEAF
>TRBV6-5|TRBJ2-3
ASSKRLPATDTQY
>TRBV9|TRBJ1-1
ASSVGANTEAF
>TRBV6-5|TRBJ1-2
ASSYLRGGAHGYT
>TRBV12-2|TRBJ1-2
ASRRDSYGYT
>TRBV15|TRBJ1-1
ATSRDGGQPDFEAF
>TRBV29-1|TRBJ1-1
SVLRLDTEAF
>TRBV30|TRBJ1-2
AWSGQGYT
>TRBV5-1|TRBJ2-5
ASRGGAPWETQY
>TRBV19|TRBJ2-3
ASSIAASGDTQY
>TRBV4-2|TRBJ2-7
ASSPTSVGGYEQY
>TRBV4-1|TRBJ1-3
ASSQEEGVAIY
>TRBV27|TRBJ2-4
AGQVPLAKNIQY
>TRBV27|TRBJ2-3
ASSLPGRLGQGFRDTQY
>TRBV11-3|TRBJ2-2
ASSAEGTGELF
>TRBV19|TRBJ1-1
ASSSGGESTEAF
>TRBV5-1|TRBJ1-1
ASSGQTGGVTEAF
>TRBV10-2|TRBJ2-4
ASSSGTANIQY
>TRBV7-9|TRBJ1-1
ASSSVWAAF
>TRBV7-9|-
ASSLAGVYEQY
>TRBV10-3|TRBJ1-2
AISEFLPRRDYGYT
>TRBV19|TRBJ2-1
ASSIGQRGGNEQF
>TRBV10-3|TRBJ2-7
AISEVAGEQY
>TRBV4-1|TRBJ2-7
ASSQIAGTSYEQY
>TRBV7-8|TRBJ2-1
ASSRVAGGGSYNEQF
>TRBV4-1|TRBJ2-7
ASSQGEGAAWEQY
>TRBV6-5|TRBJ1-5
ASGTGNQPQH
>TRBV7-6|TRBJ2-3
ASSFPLSVNKGEDTQY
>TRBV27|TRBJ1-1
ASSFRSQNTEAF
>TRBV2|TRBJ2-5
ASSDLGLAGEETQY
>TRBV30|TRBJ2-7
AWSSRASSYEQY
>TRBV19|TRBJ2-7
ASSPQTSSYEQY
>TRBV13|TRBJ2-7
ASSRTGGNYEQY
>TRBV11-2|TRBJ2-1
ASSSTGWSYNEQF
>TRBV4-1|TRBJ2-3
ASSQARSGSTDTQY
>TRBV10-3|TRBJ2-5
AIAPTGQGAGETQY
>TRBV19|TRBJ1-1
ASLSPGPNFMNTEAF
>TRBV9|TRBJ1-1
ASSRQGRSDTEAF
>TRBV10-3|TRBJ1-1
AISVKNTEAF
>TRBV5-1|TRBJ2-4
ASSLVGTDGEGGIQY
>TRBV10-3|TRBJ2-1
AISDKGRTYNEQF